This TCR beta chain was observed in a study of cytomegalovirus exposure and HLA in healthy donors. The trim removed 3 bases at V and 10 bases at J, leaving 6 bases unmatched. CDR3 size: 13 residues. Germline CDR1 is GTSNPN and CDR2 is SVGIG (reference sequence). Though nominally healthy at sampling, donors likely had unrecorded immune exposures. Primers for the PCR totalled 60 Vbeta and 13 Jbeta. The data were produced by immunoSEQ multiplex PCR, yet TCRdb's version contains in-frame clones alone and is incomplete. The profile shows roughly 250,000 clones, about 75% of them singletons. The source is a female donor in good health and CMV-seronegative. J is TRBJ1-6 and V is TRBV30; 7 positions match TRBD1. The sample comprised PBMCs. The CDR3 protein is CAWRRGQGSPLHF. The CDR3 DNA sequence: TGTGCCTGGAGGAGGGGGCAGGGGTCACCCCTCCACTTT.